This note documents a single TCR beta chain sequence. The data belong to a study of blood T cell repertoires in COVID-19. Here immunoSEQ multiplex PCR was the method, and the copy in TCRdb shows in-frame clones only, minus some. The sample includes a few hundred thousand clones, more than 75% of them seen just once. CDR1 and CDR2 (germline): SGHDT, YYEEEE. Trimming took 2 bases from V and 3 from J, leaving 12 bases between them. This CDR3 contains 15 residues. Sequenced sample: peripheral blood. This TCR came from a woman between 50 and 59 years old with active or convalescent COVID-19. The chain links TRBV5-6 to TRBJ2-4; the D gene is possibly TRBD1 (5 bases). CDR3 sequence reads: CASSFGQGNKNIQYF. CDR3 nucleotide sequence: TGTGCCAGCAGCTTCGGCCAGGGAAACAAAAACATTCAGTACTTC.